Below, one T cell receptor (beta chain) is given with its context. This sample was taken from a study of shared clonotypes between healthy human individuals. CDR1 and CDR2 from the germline V gene are SQVTM and ANQGSEA. Trimming pared 4 bases from V and 6 bases from J, leaving 13 bases between. This CDR3 has 13 residues. Donors comprised healthy HIV-negative adults lacking recent acute infections or vaccinations. The donors were all Caucasian adults (living in Nashville, Tennessee). The table came from immunoSEQ multiplex PCR; TCRdb's copy has only in-frame clones and leaves some out. The table lists approximately 350,000 clones, 90% to 98% of them singletons.

Input material: memory CD8+ T cells sorted from blood. As to subset: CD45RO+ cells pooled with CCR7-negative TemRA cells. J is TRBJ1-5 and V is TRBV29-1; a weak D match, TRBD1 (5 bases). The source of this sequence is a young man in good health. DNA for the CDR3: TGCAGCGTTGCCGACAGAGTAGGTCAGCCCCAGCATTTT. Amino acid sequence: CSVADRVGQPQHF.